These 15 T cell receptor beta chains were all obtained from the same sample, sequenced in a study of Graves' ophthalmopathy and Graves' hyperthyroidism. CDR3 regions of TCR beta were amplified from RNA transcripts. In the first round, RT-PCR was carried out with HTBI primers, and a multiplex PCR formed the second round. TCRdb re-called the multiplex PCR reads through MiXCR, storing one row per CDR3 protein. The data hold about 550,000 distinct CDR3 sequences, with about two fifths observed a single time. Sequencing used peripheral blood or thyroid tissue (not recorded which). Receptors were obtained from an adult man with Graves' hyperthyroidism.

There are a few counts of this clonotype. This chain uses TRBV19 with TRBJ1-1, with D uncertain. Trimming left V 4 bases short and J 4 bases short, with 10 bases between. The CDR3 is 13 residues long. Germline CDR1 LNHDA, CDR2 SQIVND (reference sequence). CDR3 DNA sequence: TGTGCCAGTAGTACGGGTATGGGCACTGAAGCTTTCTTT. Protein: CASSTGMGTEAFF.

The V and J genes are TRBV19 and TRBJ1-2; 8 bases are a match to TRBD1. Trimming took 5 bases from V and 8 from J; bases not matched to a gene: 7. CDR1 LNHDA and CDR2 SQIVND come from the germline V gene (reference sequence). There are 13 residues in the CDR3. CDR3 sequence: CASSRPGGGGYTF. The CDR3 nucleotides are TGTGCCAGTAGTCGGCCAGGGGGCGGCGGCTACACCTTC.

This clonotype was observed many times. The chain joins TRBV12-3 or TRBV12-4 to TRBJ1-5; D call uncertain. The CDR3 is 13 amino acids. The germline V and J ends were trimmed by 2 bases and 7 bases, with 9 bases remaining between them. The CDR3 loop is CASSLSRVQPQHF. The DNA of the CDR3 is TGTGCCAGCAGTTTATCTCGGGTCCAGCCCCAGCATTTT.

This clonotype has ten or more counts. The gene calls are TRBV20-1 and TRBJ1-3; D gene uncertain. The CDR3 consists of 14 residues. Trimming stripped 3 bases from V and 1 base from J, with 10 bases between. CDR1 is DFQATT, CDR2 SNEGSKA, per germline (reference sequence). The CDR3 is CSASWARSGNTIYF. CDR3 nucleotides: TGCAGTGCTAGTTGGGCCAGGTCTGGAAACACCATATATTTT.

A word on this clonotype: The junction differs from germline at one of its ends, possibly a read error. This rearrangement joins TRBV29-1 to TRBJ1-4, with TRBD1 as a possible D gene (6 bases). CDR3 size: 10 residues. Per germline, CDR1 SQVTM and CDR2 ANQGSEA. This CDR3 is CSLEGGRLFF. The CDR3 DNA reads TGCAGCCTTGAGGGGGGTAGACTGTTTTTT.

Ten or more counts support this clonotype. The chain combines TRBV14 with TRBJ1-5; D is perhaps TRBD1 (6 bases). The CDR3 runs to 17 residues. The germline CDR1 and CDR2 sequences are SGHDN and FVKESK. V lost 6 bases and J 2 bases, leaving 20 bases between the germline ends. The chain's CDR3 is CASRGVTGALGNQPQHF. CDR3 DNA: TGTGCCAGCAGAGGGGTAACGGGGGCATTGGGCAATCAGCCCCAGCATTTT.

The sample holds many counts of this clonotype. J is TRBJ2-2 and V is TRBV24-1, with 7 nucleotides matching TRBD1. Germline V CDR1 and CDR2: KGHDR, SFDVKD. V was clipped by 4 bases and J by 2 bases; unmatched bases: 6. The CDR3 length is 16 residues. CDR3: CATSDTGTVNTGELFF. In nucleotides, the CDR3 is TGTGCCACCAGTGACACCGGGACAGTAAACACCGGGGAGCTGTTTTTT.

This clonotype appeared many times. The chain couples TRBV10-3 to TRBJ1-1; D call uncertain. The CDR3 totals 13 residues. CDR1 is ENHRY and CDR2 is SYGVKD in the germline V gene. Trimming removed 10 bases at V and 5 bases at J, with 17 bases between. This CDR3 is CATCTEIRTEAFF. For the CDR3, the DNA is TGTGCCACCTGTACCGAAATTCGAACTGAAGCTTTCTTT.

This clonotype was picked up a small number of times. The chain joins TRBV6-5 to TRBJ2-7, with D maybe TRBD2 (6 bases). Trimming removed 1 base from V and 1 base from J, with 17 bases in between. The germline CDR1 and CDR2 sequences are MNHEY and SVGAGI. This CDR3 has 17 residues. This CDR3 reads CASSYYRGASESYEQYF. CDR3 in DNA: TGTGCCAGCAGTTACTACCGAGGGGCTAGCGAGTCCTACGAGCAGTACTTC.

The rearrangement uses TRBV29-1 and TRBJ2-3; the match to TRBD2 covers 12 bases. CDR1 and CDR2 from the germline V gene are SQVTM and ANQGSEA. The CDR3 runs to 13 residues. V was pared by 1 base and J by 10 bases, with 3 bases of the junction left unmatched. CDR3 nucleotides: TGCAGCGTTGAAGGGACTAGCGGGATGGCGCAGTATTTT. It specifies CSVEGTSGMAQYF.

This clonotype was seen many times. The chain joins TRBV20-1 to TRBJ2-7; D might be TRBD1 (6 bases). The germline gives CDR1 DFQATT, CDR2 SNEGSKA (reference sequence). The V end was cut by 6 bases, the J end by 6 bases, with 15 bases between. The CDR3 sequence is 12 residues long. The CDR3 reads CSARGFSVEQYF. CDR3 bases: TGCAGTGCCAGGGGTTTTTCGGTCGAGCAGTACTTC.

The V and J genes are TRBV29-1 and TRBJ1-2, with 9 bases lining up with TRBD1. The CDR3 contains 13 residues. Germline V lookup: CDR1 SQVTM, CDR2 ANQGSEA. The J segment lost 1 base and the V segment lost 8 bases, leaving 5 bases of the junction unmatched. CDR3 DNA: TGCAGCTTAACAGGGGGCAGTAACTATGGCTACACCTTC. Translation gives CSLTGGSNYGYTF.

The rearrangement joins TRBV19 to TRBJ2-7; tentative D call: TRBD2 (5 bases). The last part of the DNA fits TRBJ2-1 better; the J call may be wrong. In germline, CDR1 is LNHDA, CDR2 SQIVND (reference sequence). The CDR3 contains 13 residues. CDR3 in DNA: TGTGCCAGTAGTATAGATAGGCGGGATGAGCAGTTCTTC. As protein: CASSIDRRDEQFF.

This clonotype has a single count. This chain connects TRBV29-1 to TRBJ2-7; 10 nucleotides line up with TRBD2. The junction had 8 bases not matched to a gene; V was cut back by 8 bases and J by 1 base. Germline-derived CDR1 and CDR2 are SQVTM and ANQGSEA. The CDR3 runs 14 residues. This CDR3 reads CSSYTSGASYEQYF. The CDR3 DNA sequence: TGCAGCAGTTACACTAGCGGGGCTTCCTACGAGCAGTACTTC.

The table lists this clonotype with many counts. The CDR3 DNA sequence: TGTGCCAGCAGCCATCCCTATGGCGACGAGCAGTACTTC. Translated: CASSHPYGDEQYF. This rearrangement joins TRBV3-1 to TRBJ2-7; D call uncertain. CDR3 length: 13 amino acids. The V gene lost 3 bases and the J gene lost 5 bases, with 11 bases spanning the gap. CDR1 is LGHDT, CDR2 YNNKEL, per germline (reference sequence).